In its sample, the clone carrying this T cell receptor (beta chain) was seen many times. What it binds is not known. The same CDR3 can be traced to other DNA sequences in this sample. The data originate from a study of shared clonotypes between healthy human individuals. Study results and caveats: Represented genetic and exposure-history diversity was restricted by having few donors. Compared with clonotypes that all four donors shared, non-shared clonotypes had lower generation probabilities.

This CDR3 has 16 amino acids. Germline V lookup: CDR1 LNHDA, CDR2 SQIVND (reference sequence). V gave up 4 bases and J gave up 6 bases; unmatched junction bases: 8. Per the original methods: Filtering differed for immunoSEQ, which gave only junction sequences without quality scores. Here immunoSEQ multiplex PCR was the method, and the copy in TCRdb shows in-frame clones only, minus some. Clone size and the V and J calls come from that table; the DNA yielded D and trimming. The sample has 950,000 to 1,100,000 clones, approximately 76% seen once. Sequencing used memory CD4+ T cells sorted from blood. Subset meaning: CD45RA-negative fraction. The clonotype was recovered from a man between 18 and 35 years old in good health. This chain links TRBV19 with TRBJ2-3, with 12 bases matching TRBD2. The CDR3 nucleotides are TGTGCCAGTAGTAAGGGACTAGCGGGTAGCGGGGATACGCAGTATTTT. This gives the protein CASSKGLAGSGDTQYF.